Sequencing of this T cell receptor (beta chain) was carried out in a study of T cell responses to AZD1222 COVID-19 vaccine (dated by TCRdb to the early 2020s). With respect to the entire study: Because spike-specific TCR depth and breadth did not differ between the two schedules, AZD1222 recipients who got a second dose at roughly 4 weeks were pooled with those who got a second dose at roughly 12 weeks. TCR sequencing was performed for roughly 250 trial participants, of whom roughly 200 were given two doses of AZD1222 and 26 were given two doses of MenACWY control vaccine. Trial participants were enrolled into age subgroups of 18-55, 56-69 and 70-plus years, which contained around 140, 26 and 57 TCR-sequenced participants, respectively.

The CDR3 sequence holds 14 residues, the cysteine and phenylalanine included. The kept DNA is CDR3 alone, 42 bases in frame from the first base. The germline V gene specifies SNHLY as CDR1 and FYNNEI as CDR2. The CDR3 regions of human TCRbeta chains were analyzed by immunosequencing. Per the original workflow: Repertoire TCRs were checked for matches against a reference library of SARS-CoV-2-specific TCRs that had been generated using the MIRA antigen-specificity platform. Breadth was defined as the fraction of unique TCRs that were SARS-CoV-2-associated, and depth was defined as the fraction of total T cells that were SARS-CoV-2-associated. Each spike-specific TCR was assigned to its reactive spike region and to a CD4 or CD8 class using the MIRA data. Log10-transformed breadth and depth values were compared by one-way ANOVA with Sidak's multiple comparisons tests. The table comes from immuneACCESS by way of TCRdb, which keeps in-frame sequences with V and J called. Part of the clones is missing from these tables; in studies checked, under half for an unresolved V gene and the rest for unknown reasons. V and J calls and clone size come straight from that table; D and trimming were deduced from the DNA. The sample includes about 110,000 clones, with more than 75% observed a single time. The ten largest clones add up to 7% to 10% of the sample.

Regarding this clone: No antigen is known for it. An end of the junction does not agree with germline; a read error may underlie this.

The sample's time point, from its label and the paper: baseline before first vaccination. Vaccinee samples came from UK trials COV001 and COV002, including a single-blind randomized controlled phase 2/3 trial of AZD1222 (ChAdOx1 nCoV-19) in healthy adults. For TCRbeta chain sequencing, PBMC samples from trial participants were taken at day 0 and at day 28 after the second dose. The study at large found these results: Nearly half of unique spike-specific TCRs reportedly recognized epitopes outside regions mutated in the B.1.351 and B.1.1.7 variants. No day 14 peak-response samples were available, so repertoires were characterized only after the peak T cell response. The 56-69-year group was small, and its depth increase did not reach significance, likely because of low power. Conclusions about previously exposed vaccinees are limited, since just a handful of AZD1222 recipients were seropositive for SARS-CoV-2 at baseline. After two AZD1222 doses, both the breadth and the depth of spike-specific TCRs were significantly higher than at day 0 and than in MenACWY recipients. CD4 TCRs associated with the vaccine covered the entire spike protein, and the dominant responses were in regions 160-218 and 743-854. Most participants were white British and females outnumbered males, and the authors suggested that clonal diversity may have been underestimated.

The V and J segments used are TRBV2 and TRBJ1-5, with 10 bases matching TRBD1. Sequencing was performed on peripheral blood, taken on day 0 of AZD1222 vaccination. This TCR was sampled from an adult in good health. CDR3 region: CASSRDRGNQPQHF. At the DNA level, the sequence is TGTGCCAGCAGTAGGGACAGGGGCAACCAGCCCCAGCATTTT.